A single sample is the source of the 9 T cell receptor beta chains below, sequenced in a study of identical twins. TCRdb passed the 5' RACE reads through MiXCR, listing each CDR3 protein once. Counted here are approximately 670,000 distinct CDR3 sequences, around 5.7% occurring once; the ten biggest clones make up under 2%. Sequencing was performed on naive T cells sorted from blood. The receptors derive from a man between 18 and 35 years old in good health.

This clonotype has a handful of counts. The chain carries TRBV15 and TRBJ2-7; TRBD2 might be the D (6 bases). The CDR3 extends over 14 amino acids. Germline V gives CDR1 LNHNV, CDR2 YYDKDF (reference sequence). Deletions cut 5 bases from V and 5 bases from J, with 16 bases between. The CDR3 loop is CATSPTGEDHEQYF. DNA of the CDR3: TGTGCCACCAGCCCGACGGGAGAGGACCACGAGCAGTACTTC.

For the CDR3, the DNA is TGCAGTGCTAGGTCGAGTACTAAAAATGAGCAGTTCTTC. Encoded protein: CSARSSTKNEQFF. The gene calls are TRBV20-1 and TRBJ2-1; no definite D call. CDR1 is DFQATT, CDR2 SNEGSKA, per germline (reference sequence). CDR3 length equals 13 residues. The ends were cut back, 3 bases at V and 7 bases at J, with 13 bases in the middle.

This clonotype was recorded many times. The chain employs TRBV12-3 or TRBV12-4 and TRBJ2-1; 7 bases map to TRBD2. The CDR3 contains 14 residues. V lost 6 bases, J lost 8 bases, and 10 bases stayed unmatched. This CDR3 reads CASRGGRGGDEQFF. CDR3 sequence (DNA): TGTGCCAGCAGAGGTGGGAGGGGTGGGGATGAGCAGTTCTTC.

This clonotype showed up just a few times. The chain joins TRBV6-5 to TRBJ1-5; 7 bases map to TRBD1. The CDR3 has 12 residues. The J segment lost 2 bases and the V segment lost 10 bases, leaving 2 bases of the junction unmatched. CDR1 is MNHEY, CDR2 SVGAGI, per germline. The CDR3 is CATGTGNQPQHF. Here the CDR3 DNA reads TGTGCCACTGGGACAGGCAATCAGCCCCAGCATTTT.

The chain has TRBV7-3 and TRBJ1-1; D is uncertain. V lost 5 bases and J 2 bases, leaving 15 bases between the germline ends. The germline V gene encodes CDR1 SGHTA and CDR2 FQGTGA. CDR3 length equals 15 residues. The CDR3 loop reads CASSPSRASNTEAFF. In DNA form, the CDR3 reads TGTGCCAGCAGCCCAAGTCGGGCCTCAAACACTGAAGCTTTCTTT.

The rearrangement uses TRBV21-1 and TRBJ2-5; no check of the table's D call, TRBD1, against the DNA was made. TRBV21-1 counts as a pseudogene. The CDR3 extends over 18 amino acids. The CDR3 sequence: CASSKVAGVSVLTQTQYF. CDR3 DNA sequence: TGTGCCAGCAGCAAAGTGGCCGGGGTATCGGTCCTTACGCAGACCCAGTACTTC.

This clonotype was picked up many times. V and J are TRBV20-1 and TRBJ2-3; TRBD2 matches at 14 bases. Germline CDR1 is DFQATT and CDR2 is SNEGSKA (reference sequence). The CDR3 sequence is 19 residues long. J gave up 4 bases and V 1 base, and 13 bases lay outside the gene matches. The CDR3 nucleotides are TGCAGTGCTAGAGCCGACGCGGGACTAGCGGGAGCTCTCGCAGATACGCAGTATTTT. As protein: CSARADAGLAGALADTQYF.

This clonotype was seen ten or more times. The chain combines TRBV20-1 with TRBJ2-2; the D call may be TRBD1 or TRBD2 (5 bases each). This CDR3 is built from 13 residues. V lost 0 bases and J lost 6, with 8 bases in between. CDR1 and CDR2 from the germline V gene are DFQATT and SNEGSKA (reference sequence). CDR3 residues: CSAREQGPGELFF. The CDR3 DNA reads TGCAGTGCTAGAGAGCAGGGACCCGGGGAGCTGTTTTTT.

This clonotype was observed a handful of times. The V and J genes are TRBV30 and TRBJ2-1; 11 nucleotides agree with TRBD2. CDR1 is GTSNPN and CDR2 is SVGIG in the germline V gene (reference sequence). J was trimmed by 4 bases and V by 4 bases; bases with no gene match: 9. The CDR3 is 16 amino acids. In nucleotides, the CDR3 is TGTGCCTGGATGGGTCGCGGGACTAGCGGATACAATGAGCAGTTCTTC. The encoded protein is CAWMGRGTSGYNEQFF.